These 17 T cell receptor beta chains came from one sample sequenced in a study of blood T cells in healthy people across ages. A second PCR, run for about 6 to 11 cycles, used a sample-barcoded 5' primer plus a J-beta primer mix. TCRdb called the 5' RACE reads again in MiXCR, with one record for every CDR3 protein. The sample has around 1,000,000 distinct CDR3 sequences, approximately 38% seen once. Specimen: blood. These receptors originate from a man between 18 and 29 years old in good health.

The chain combines TRBV14 with TRBJ2-1, with 8 bases matching TRBD1. The CDR3 is 16 residues long. The V segment lost 1 base and the J segment 7 bases; nucleotides outside the gene matches: 9. Germline values: CDR1 SGHDN, CDR2 FVKESK. DNA for the CDR3: TGTGCCAGCAGCCAAGCCGGACAGGGATTAGGGAATGAGCAGTTCTTC. Its protein is CASSQAGQGLGNEQFF. The whole variable domain, filled in from reference TRBV14 and TRBJ2-1, reads EAGVTQFPSHSVIEKGQTVTLRCDPISGHDNLYWYRRVMGKEIKFLLHFVKESKQDESGMPNNRFLAERTGGTYSTLKVQPAELEDSGVYFCASSQAGQGLGNEQFFGPGTRLTVL.

This clonotype was picked up a small number of times. The rearrangement uses TRBV11-2 and TRBJ2-7, with a weak D call TRBD1 (6 bases). Germline lookup yields CDR1 SGHAT and CDR2 FQNNGV. With 5 bases removed from V and 2 bases from J, the gap between germline ends came to 19 bases. The CDR3 has 16 amino acids. The CDR3 loop is CASSLQTGSEPYEQYF. The CDR3 DNA follows: TGTGCCAGCAGCCTCCAGACAGGTTCAGAACCCTACGAGCAGTACTTC.

This rearrangement joins TRBV20-1 to TRBJ2-3; 12 nucleotides match TRBD2. J lost 4 bases, V lost 1 base, and 6 bases had no gene match. CDR3 length equals 16 residues. The germline CDR1 and CDR2 sequences are DFQATT and SNEGSKA (reference sequence). The CDR3 DNA follows: TGCAGTGCTAGAGCCTCTAGCGGGGGGGCCTCAGATACGCAGTATTTT. It yields the protein CSARASSGGASDTQYF.

This clonotype has only one observation. The chain recombines TRBV12-3 or TRBV12-4 with TRBJ2-7; D possibly corresponds to TRBD2 (5 bases). CDR3 length: 16 residues. Trimming took off 5 bases at V and 7 bases at J, with 24 bases between the two ends. CDR3 residues: CASSDYETLSYNEQYF. CDR3 DNA sequence: TGTGCCAGCAGTGACTATGAGACACTTTCCTACAATGAGCAGTACTTC.

V is TRBV12-3 or TRBV12-4 and J is TRBJ1-5, with D tentatively TRBD1 (5 bases). The ends were cut back, 5 bases at V and 5 bases at J, with 13 bases in the middle. The CDR3 has 14 amino acids. CDR3 amino acids: CASSIDRGHQPQHF. The CDR3 DNA sequence: TGTGCCAGCAGTATCGATAGGGGCCATCAGCCCCAGCATTTT.

V gene TRBV7-2 combines with J gene TRBJ2-1; D may be TRBD1 or TRBD2 (5 bases each). Germline CDR1 is SGHTA and CDR2 is FQGNSA. V gave up 1 base and J gave up 9 bases, with 16 bases separating them. The CDR3 is 15 amino acids. The CDR3 bases are TGTGCCAGCAGCTTAGACCTAAGAGCCGGGACTGAGCAGTTCTTC. Translated: CASSLDLRAGTEQFF.

V and J are TRBV7-8 and TRBJ2-5; D might be TRBD2 (5 bases). CDR3 size: 15 residues. Per germline, CDR1 SGHVS and CDR2 FQNEAQ. The ends were cut back, 1 base at V and 0 bases at J, with 9 bases in the middle. The CDR3 coding sequence is TGTGCCAGCAGCTTAGTAGGACTGTACCAAGAGACCCAGTACTTC. Translating it yields CASSLVGLYQETQYF.

This chain links TRBV28 with TRBJ2-1; the D is unclear. This CDR3 spans 14 amino acids. With 6 bases removed from V and 4 bases from J, the gap between germline ends came to 13 bases. The germline CDR1 and CDR2 sequences are MDHEN and SYDVKM. The CDR3 DNA reads as TGTGCCAGCAGCCCCCCGAGCAGATACAATGAGCAGTTCTTC. It yields the protein CASSPPSRYNEQFF.

The V gene is TRBV7-2, the J gene TRBJ1-1; D possibly corresponds to TRBD1 (5 bases). The CDR3 is 13 residues long. Germline V CDR1 and CDR2: SGHTA, FQGNSA. V gave up 2 bases and J gave up 8 bases, with 12 bases separating them. CDR3 coding DNA: TGTGCCAGCAGCTTATCGACAGACGAAGAAGCTTTCTTT. Amino acids: CASSLSTDEEAFF.

The chain combines TRBV12-3 or TRBV12-4 with TRBJ1-2; weak D call: TRBD1 (6 bases). The length of the CDR3 is 15 residues. V lost 6 bases and J lost 4, with 18 bases in between. The CDR3, as DNA: TGTGCCAGCAGGGGGGGGCGGGGGCGTTTCTATGGCTACACCTTC. Its translation is CASRGGRGRFYGYTF.

The chain uses TRBV12-3 or TRBV12-4 and TRBJ2-1; 12 nucleotides agree with TRBD2. CDR3 length: 16 residues. The trim removed 5 bases at V and 3 bases at J, leaving 5 bases unmatched. CDR3 protein: CASSPTSGGNYNEQFF. For the CDR3, the DNA is TGTGCCAGCAGTCCCACTAGCGGGGGGAACTACAATGAGCAGTTCTTC.

The chain is built from TRBV5-1 and TRBJ2-3, with 9 nucleotides matching TRBD2. The CDR3 sequence is 16 residues long. V lost 4 bases and J lost 2; bases outside the gene matches: 8. Germline V gives CDR1 SGHRS, CDR2 YFSETQ. CDR3 DNA: TGCGCCAGCAGCCTCCAGGCTAGCGGGGACACAGATACGCAGTATTTT. This gives the protein CASSLQASGDTDTQYF.

The chain joins TRBV5-1 to TRBJ1-3; D call uncertain. Trimming cost V 5 bases and J 2 bases, with 14 bases left between them. The CDR3 runs 15 residues. The germline gives CDR1 SGHRS, CDR2 YFSETQ. CDR3 nucleotides: TGCGCCAGCAGTTCAGACACTTCTACTGGAAACACCATATATTTT. Amino acids: CASSSDTSTGNTIYF.

This clonotype has just a few counts. This chain connects TRBV12-3 or TRBV12-4 to TRBJ2-1; TRBD1 matches at 7 bases. The J segment lost 0 bases and the V segment lost 5 bases, leaving 7 bases of the junction unmatched. The CDR3 sequence is 16 residues long. The DNA for the CDR3 is TGTGCCAGCAGTCCACGGGACAGAGGCTCCTACAATGAGCAGTTCTTC. Translating gives CASSPRDRGSYNEQFF.

In regard to this clonotype: Its ends do not fully match the called genes, so a read error is possible. This chain joins TRBV20-1 and TRBJ2-3; TRBD2 agrees at 15 bases. Germline CDR1 reads DFQATT; CDR2 reads SNEGSKA (reference sequence). The CDR3 totals 16 residues. The chain's CDR3 is CSAPDRTSGGANTRYF. CDR3 coding DNA: TGCAGTGCGCCCGACAGGACTAGCGGGGGGGCGAATACGCGGTATTTT.

A few counts support this clonotype. The chain links TRBV20-1 to TRBJ2-2; 9 bases are shared with TRBD1. The CDR3 contains 14 residues. Germline values: CDR1 DFQATT, CDR2 SNEGSKA (reference sequence). V gave up 4 bases and J gave up 3 bases; unmatched junction bases: 3. The CDR3 sequence: CSAMGQGYTGELFF. The CDR3 region has the DNA TGCAGTGCTATGGGACAGGGATACACCGGGGAGCTGTTTTTT.

The V call is TRBV20-1, the J call TRBJ2-5, with TRBD2 identical over 7 bases. With the DNA end fitting TRBJ2-7 better, the J assignment may be wrong. Germline values: CDR1 DFQATT, CDR2 SNEGSKA (reference sequence). This CDR3 has 16 residues. This CDR3 reads CSARDPGSGQNYEQYF. CDR3 nucleotides: TGCAGTGCTAGAGATCCAGGTAGCGGGCAAAACTACGAGCAGTACTTC.